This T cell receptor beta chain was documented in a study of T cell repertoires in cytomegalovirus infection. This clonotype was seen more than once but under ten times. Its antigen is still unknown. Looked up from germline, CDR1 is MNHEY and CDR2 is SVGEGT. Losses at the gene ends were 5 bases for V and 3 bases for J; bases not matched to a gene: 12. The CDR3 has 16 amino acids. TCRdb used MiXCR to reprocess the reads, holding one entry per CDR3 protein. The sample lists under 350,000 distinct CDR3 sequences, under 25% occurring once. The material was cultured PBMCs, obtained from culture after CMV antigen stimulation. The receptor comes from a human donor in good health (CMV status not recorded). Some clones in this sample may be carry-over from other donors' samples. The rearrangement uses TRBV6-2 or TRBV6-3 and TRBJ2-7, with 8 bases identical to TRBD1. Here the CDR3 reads CASSRMRTGSDYEQYF. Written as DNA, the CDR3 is TGTGCCAGCAGTAGGATGAGGACAGGGAGTGACTACGAGCAGTACTTC.